A single sample gave rise to the 20 T cell receptor beta chains below, sequenced in a study of cytomegalovirus exposure and HLA in healthy donors (dated by TCRdb to between 2016 and 2019). The library was obtained by the immunoSEQ multiplex PCR assay. A mixture of 60 forward primers for TCR Vbeta segments and 13 reverse primers for TCR Jbeta segments was used in the multiplex PCR. TCRdb obtained this table from immuneACCESS and retained in-frame rearrangements with V and J assigned. These tables miss some clones; where compared with another copy, unresolved V genes account for less than half of the shortfall, and the remainder is unexplained. The sample includes about 160,000 clones, with 80% observed a single time. The ten biggest clones cover over 1% of the sample. Specimen: PBMCs. These receptors all stem from a woman between 45 and 60 years old in good health and CMV-seronegative.

This chain joins TRBV28 and TRBJ1-4; tentative D call: TRBD1 (5 bases). The ends were cut back, 8 bases at V and 6 bases at J, with 22 bases in the middle. Germline CDR1 MDHEN, CDR2 SYDVKM. The CDR3 extends over 16 amino acids. In DNA form, the CDR3 reads TGTGCCAGCCGAACCCACGGGGCGGGGAGTTATGAAAAACTGTTTTTT. This encodes CASRTHGAGSYEKLFF.

V usage is TRBV9 and J usage is TRBJ2-1; 12 bases match TRBD2. The CDR3 contains 16 residues. The germline V gene has CDR1 SGDLS and CDR2 YYNGEE. V was clipped by 1 base and J by 9 bases; unmatched bases: 8. The CDR3, as DNA: TGTGCCAGCAGCGTACAGGGACTAGCGGGTTTTGGTGAGCAGTTCTTC. Translation gives CASSVQGLAGFGEQFF.

CDR3 amino acids: CASRAGLIYTGELFF. In nucleotides, the CDR3 is TGTGCCAGCAGGGCGGGCTTGATTTACACCGGGGAGCTGTTTTTT. J is TRBJ2-2 and V is TRBV11-2, with D possibly TRBD2 on 5 matching bases. V lost 6 bases and J lost 3, with 14 bases in between. Looked up from germline, CDR1 is SGHAT and CDR2 is FQNNGV. The CDR3 is 15 amino acids.

The genes are TRBV27 and TRBJ2-1; weak D call: TRBD2 (7 bases). The length of the CDR3 is 16 residues. Trimming shortened V by 8 bases and J by 3 bases, and 20 bases separated the two germline ends. Germline assignment: CDR1 MNHEY and CDR2 SMNVEV (reference sequence). The CDR3 bases are TGTGCCAGCTGGACGAGGGGGGGATCTTACTACAATGAGCAGTTCTTC. Protein product: CASWTRGGSYYNEQFF.

The J gene is TRBJ1-2, the V gene TRBV7-3, with a weak D call TRBD1 (6 bases). With 5 bases removed from V and 2 bases from J, the gap between germline ends came to 21 bases. Germline V gene lookup returns CDR1 SGHTA and CDR2 FQGTGA. This CDR3 has 17 amino acids. The CDR3 region has the DNA TGTGCCAGCAGCAAAGTAGGTTTCCAGGGGAAGAACTATGGCTACACCTTC. It specifies CASSKVGFQGKNYGYTF.

The rearrangement uses TRBV10-2 and TRBJ2-7; 8 nucleotides line up with TRBD1. CDR3 size: 15 residues. V gave up 4 bases and J gave up 4 bases; unmatched junction bases: 9. CDR1 is WSHSY, CDR2 SAAADI, per germline. This chain's CDR3 is CASSGLRTGLYEQYF. CDR3 DNA: TGCGCCAGCAGTGGGTTAAGGACAGGGTTGTACGAGCAGTACTTC.

The chain carries TRBV28 and TRBJ2-7, with 11 nucleotides matching TRBD1. The CDR3 loop spans 15 amino acids. The germline CDR1 and CDR2 sequences are MDHEN and SYDVKM. In DNA, the CDR3 is TGTGCATCAACATGGGGGGACAGGGGGACCTACGAGCAGTACTTC. Protein product: CASTWGDRGTYEQYF.

This clone was counted once. The chain recombines TRBV15 with TRBJ1-1; 10 bases align to TRBD1. V lost 1 base to trimming and J lost 6 bases; unmatched junction nucleotides: 11. Germline CDR1 and CDR2: LNHNV and YYDKDF (reference sequence). The CDR3 covers 17 residues. Here the CDR3 DNA reads TGTGCCACCAGCAGAGCCGACAGGGGGCGCTTGAAGGCTGAAGCTTTCTTT. Its translation is CATSRADRGRLKAEAFF.

The chain combines TRBV6-4 with TRBJ2-3; the match to TRBD1 covers 7 bases. V gave up 10 bases and J gave up 5 bases; unmatched junction bases: 6. The CDR3 loop spans 12 amino acids. The germline CDR1 and CDR2 sequences are MRHNA and SNTAGT. In DNA form, the CDR3 reads TGTGCCATGACAGGGTTTGGAGATACGCAGTATTTT. Translated: CAMTGFGDTQYF.

The CDR3 sequence is CASSEDPGTGRNEQFF. DNA of the CDR3: TGTGCCAGCAGTGAAGACCCCGGGACAGGGAGAAATGAGCAGTTCTTC. The genes are TRBV2 and TRBJ2-1; 9 nucleotides align to TRBD1. Germline V gene sequence: CDR1 SNHLY, CDR2 FYNNEI. The CDR3 is made up of 16 amino acids. Trimming cost V 1 base and J 7 bases; bases outside gene matches: 8.

The chain links TRBV28 to TRBJ2-7; TRBD1 might be the D (6 bases). This CDR3 region has 15 residues. The V gene's germline CDR1 is MDHEN and CDR2 SYDVKM. The ends were cut back, 2 bases at V and 2 bases at J, with 13 bases in the middle. CDR3 sequence (DNA): TGTGCCAGCAGTTTAGATAATCCAGGGGCCTACGAGCAGTACTTC. Protein sequence: CASSLDNPGAYEQYF.

The chain is built from TRBV6-5 and TRBJ1-5; D is ambiguous. The length of the CDR3 is 14 residues. The germline gives CDR1 MNHEY, CDR2 SVGAGI. With 6 bases removed from V and 6 bases from J, the gap between germline ends came to 15 bases. CDR3 sequence: CASSRGKGSQPQHF. CDR3 sequence (DNA): TGTGCCAGCAGCCGCGGGAAGGGAAGTCAGCCCCAGCATTTT.

This clone appeared a few times. The sample carries other DNA sequences with the same CDR3. The V gene is TRBV11-1, the J gene TRBJ1-2; weak D call: TRBD1 (5 bases). Germline CDR1 is SGHAT and CDR2 is FQDESV (reference sequence). The CDR3 spans 13 residues. V lost 5 bases to trimming and J lost 0 bases, with 7 bases between them. The CDR3 sequence is CASSPDTNYGYTF. The CDR3 nucleotides are TGTGCCAGCAGCCCGGACACTAACTATGGCTACACCTTC. Together with reference TRBV11-1 and TRBJ1-2, the CDR3 gives the full variable domain: EAEVAQSPRYKITEKSQAVAFWCDPISGHATLYWYRQILGQGPELLVQFQDESVVDDSQLPKDRFSAERLKGVDSTLKIQPAELGDSAMYLCASSPDTNYGYTFGSGTRLTVV.

The CDR3 DNA reads TGCGCCAGCAGCCAAGGAACCCAGCGGGAGGGCCAAAATGAGCAGTTCTTC. It translates to CASSQGTQREGQNEQFF. The chain uses TRBV4-3 and TRBJ2-1; TRBD2 matches 10 bases. Germline lookup yields CDR1 LGHNA and CDR2 YSLEER. The ends lost 1 base at V and 7 bases at J; junction bases unmatched: 10. The CDR3 length is 17 residues.

Turning to this clone: At one of its ends the junction is not consistent with the germline gene, which may arise from a read error. Other DNA variants within this sample encode the same CDR3. The chain carries TRBV30 and TRBJ1-2; 8 nucleotides line up with TRBD1. The CDR3 has 11 amino acids. Germline CDR1 is GTSNPN and CDR2 is SVGIG (reference sequence). The CDR3, as DNA: TGTGCCTGGCCCGACAGGGGTGGCTACACTTTC. Translation gives CAWPDRGGYTF.

The chain's CDR3 is CATSRTGDYEQYF. The CDR3 DNA reads TGTGCCACCTCCCGGACAGGGGACTACGAGCAGTACTTC. The rearrangement links TRBV15 to TRBJ2-7; the match to TRBD1 covers 9 bases. The CDR3 loop spans 13 amino acids. The germline gives CDR1 LNHNV, CDR2 YYDKDF (reference sequence). The J segment lost 3 bases and the V segment lost 8 bases, leaving 5 bases of the junction unmatched.

V and J are TRBV9 and TRBJ1-3; 7 nucleotides align to TRBD1. The CDR3 length is 14 residues. Per the germline V gene, CDR1 is SGDLS and CDR2 is YYNGEE. Germline trimming cut 3 bases from V and 8 bases from J; bases unmatched to any gene: 8. The CDR3: CASSAGQNRHTIYF. Written as DNA, the CDR3 is TGTGCCAGCAGCGCGGGACAGAACCGACACACCATATATTTT.

The chain has TRBV5-4 and TRBJ2-7; 9 bases agree with TRBD1. V was pared by 0 bases and J by 2 bases, with 6 bases of the junction left unmatched. This CDR3 has 16 residues. Germline loops: CDR1 SGHNT, CDR2 YYREEE (reference sequence). CDR3 DNA sequence: TGTGCCAGCAGCTTGGGGAAGGACAGGGGCACCTACGAGCAGTACTTC. Protein product: CASSLGKDRGTYEQYF.

The rearrangement uses TRBV7-9 and TRBJ1-2; a possible D gene is TRBD1 (5 bases). This CDR3 has 15 residues. Between the trimmed V and J ends, which lost 3 bases and 7 bases, there was a span of 18 bases. The germline gives CDR1 SEHNR, CDR2 FQNEAQ (reference sequence). The CDR3 sequence: CASSFLFQGVGGYTF. The CDR3, as DNA: TGTGCCAGCAGCTTCCTGTTCCAGGGCGTTGGTGGCTACACCTTC.

This sequence joins TRBV5-4 and TRBJ2-1; no reliable D call. Germline CDR1 reads SGHNT; CDR2 reads YYREEE (reference sequence). The CDR3 length is 11 residues. V was trimmed by 3 bases and J by 9 bases, leaving 7 bases between them. This CDR3 is CASSSSVEQFF. The CDR3 nucleotides read TGTGCCAGCAGCTCGTCCGTTGAGCAGTTCTTC.